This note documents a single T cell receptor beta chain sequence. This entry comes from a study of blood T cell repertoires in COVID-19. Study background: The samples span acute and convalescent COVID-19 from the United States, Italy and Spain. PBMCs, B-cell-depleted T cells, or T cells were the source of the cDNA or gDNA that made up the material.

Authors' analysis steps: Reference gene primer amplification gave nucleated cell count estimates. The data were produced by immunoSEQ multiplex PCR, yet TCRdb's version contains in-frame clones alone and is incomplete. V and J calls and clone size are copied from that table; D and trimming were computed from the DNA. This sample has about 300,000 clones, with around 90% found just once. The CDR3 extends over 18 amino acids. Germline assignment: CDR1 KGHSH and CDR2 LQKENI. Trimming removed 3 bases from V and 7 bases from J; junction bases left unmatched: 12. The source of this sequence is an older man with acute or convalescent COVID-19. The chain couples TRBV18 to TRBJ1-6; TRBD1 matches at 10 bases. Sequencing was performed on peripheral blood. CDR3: CASSPLSMDRGSNSPLHF. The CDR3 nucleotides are TGTGCCAGCTCACCCCTTTCCATGGACAGGGGGTCAAATTCACCCCTCCACTTT.